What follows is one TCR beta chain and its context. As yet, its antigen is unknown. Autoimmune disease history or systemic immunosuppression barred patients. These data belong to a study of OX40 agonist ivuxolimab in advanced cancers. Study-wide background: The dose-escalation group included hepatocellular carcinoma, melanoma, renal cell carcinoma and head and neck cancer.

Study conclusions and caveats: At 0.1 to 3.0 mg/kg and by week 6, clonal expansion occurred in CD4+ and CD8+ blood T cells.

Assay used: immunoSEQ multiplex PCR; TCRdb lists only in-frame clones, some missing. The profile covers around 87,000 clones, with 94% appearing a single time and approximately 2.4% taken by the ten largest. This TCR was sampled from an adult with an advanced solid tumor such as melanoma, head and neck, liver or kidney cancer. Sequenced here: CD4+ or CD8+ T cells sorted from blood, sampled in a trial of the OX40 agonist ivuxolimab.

The CDR3 sequence is CASSFLAYNEQFF. CDR3 DNA: TGTGCCAGCAGTTTTCTAGCGTACAATGAGCAGTTCTTC. The V gene is TRBV7-8, the J gene TRBJ2-1; a possible D gene is TRBD2 (6 bases). V was shortened by 6 bases and J by 4 bases, with 10 bases between the two germline ends. Germline loops: CDR1 SGHVS, CDR2 FQNEAQ. This CDR3 has 13 amino acids.